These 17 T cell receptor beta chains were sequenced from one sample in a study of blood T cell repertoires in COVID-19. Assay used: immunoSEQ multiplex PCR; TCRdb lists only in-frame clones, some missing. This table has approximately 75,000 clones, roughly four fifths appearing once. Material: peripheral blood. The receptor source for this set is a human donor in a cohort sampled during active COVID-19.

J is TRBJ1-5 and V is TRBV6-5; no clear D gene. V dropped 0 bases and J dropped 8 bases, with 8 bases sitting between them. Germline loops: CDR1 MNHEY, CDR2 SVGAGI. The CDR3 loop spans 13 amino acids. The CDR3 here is CASSYSSREPQHF. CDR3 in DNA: TGTGCCAGCAGTTACTCCTCGAGGGAGCCCCAGCATTTT.

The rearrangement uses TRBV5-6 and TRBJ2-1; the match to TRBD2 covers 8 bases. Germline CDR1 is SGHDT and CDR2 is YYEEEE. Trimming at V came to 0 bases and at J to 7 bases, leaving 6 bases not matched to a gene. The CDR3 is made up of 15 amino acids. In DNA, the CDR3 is TGTGCCAGCAGCTTGGTACGGGGGGGCCTTAATGAGCAGTTCTTC. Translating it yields CASSLVRGGLNEQFF.

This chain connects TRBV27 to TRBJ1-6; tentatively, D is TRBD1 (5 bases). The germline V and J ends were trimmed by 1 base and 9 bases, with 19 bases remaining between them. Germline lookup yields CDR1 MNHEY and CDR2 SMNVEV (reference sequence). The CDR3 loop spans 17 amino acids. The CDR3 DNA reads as TGTGCCAGCAGTTTATACCCCCCATGGGGGGGTAGTTCACCCCTCCACTTT. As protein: CASSLYPPWGGSSPLHF.

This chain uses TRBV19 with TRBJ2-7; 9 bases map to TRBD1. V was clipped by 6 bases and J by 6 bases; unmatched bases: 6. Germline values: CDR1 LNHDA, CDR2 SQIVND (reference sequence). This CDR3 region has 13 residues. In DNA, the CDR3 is TGTGCCAGTAGGGGACAGGGTAAAACCGAGCAGTACTTC. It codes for CASRGQGKTEQYF. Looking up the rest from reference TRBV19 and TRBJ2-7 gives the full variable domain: DGGITQSPKYLFRKEGQNVTLSCEQNLNHDAMYWYRQDPGQGLRLIYYSQIVNDFQKGDIAEGYSVSREKKESFPLTVTSAQKNPTAFYLCASRGQGKTEQYFGPGTRLTVT.

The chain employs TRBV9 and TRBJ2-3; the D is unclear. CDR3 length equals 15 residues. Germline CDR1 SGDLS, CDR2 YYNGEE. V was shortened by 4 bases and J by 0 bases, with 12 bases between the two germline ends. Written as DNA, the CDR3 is TGTGCCAGCAGCCTTTCCCCTAAGAGCACAGATACGCAGTATTTT. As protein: CASSLSPKSTDTQYF. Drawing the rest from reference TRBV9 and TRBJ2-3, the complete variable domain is DSGVTQTPKHLITATGQRVTLRCSPRSGDLSVYWYQQSLDQGLQFLIQYYNGEERAKGNILERFSAQQFPDLHSELNLSSLELGDSALYFCASSLSPKSTDTQYFGPGTRLTVL.

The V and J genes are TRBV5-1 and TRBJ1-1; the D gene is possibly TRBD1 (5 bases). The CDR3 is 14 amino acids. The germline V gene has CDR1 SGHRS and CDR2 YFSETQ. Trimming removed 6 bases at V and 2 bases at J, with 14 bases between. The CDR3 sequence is CASTMFGANTEAFF. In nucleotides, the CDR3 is TGCGCCAGCACTATGTTTGGGGCTAACACTGAAGCTTTCTTT.

DNA for the CDR3: TGTGCCAGCAGTTTACGAAGAGCAACTAATGAAAAACTGTTTTTT. This gives the protein CASSLRRATNEKLFF. V is TRBV27 and J is TRBJ1-4; D is undetermined. Germline V gene sequence: CDR1 MNHEY, CDR2 SMNVEV (reference sequence). Trimming stripped 2 bases from V and 0 bases from J, with 7 bases between. This CDR3 spans 15 amino acids.

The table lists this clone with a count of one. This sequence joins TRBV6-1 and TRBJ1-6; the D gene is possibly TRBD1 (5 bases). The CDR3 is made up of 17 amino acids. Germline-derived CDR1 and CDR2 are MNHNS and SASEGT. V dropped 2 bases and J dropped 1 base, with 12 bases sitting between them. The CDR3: CASSERVGGSYNSPLHF. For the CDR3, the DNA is TGTGCCAGCAGTGAAAGGGTGGGGGGTTCCTATAATTCACCCCTCCACTTT.

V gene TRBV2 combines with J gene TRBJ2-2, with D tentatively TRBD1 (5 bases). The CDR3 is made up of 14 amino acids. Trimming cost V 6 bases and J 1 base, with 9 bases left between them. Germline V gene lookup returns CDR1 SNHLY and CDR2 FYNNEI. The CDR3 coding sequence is TGTGCCAGCAGACCCACAGGGAACACCGGGGAGCTGTTTTTT. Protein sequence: CASRPTGNTGELFF.

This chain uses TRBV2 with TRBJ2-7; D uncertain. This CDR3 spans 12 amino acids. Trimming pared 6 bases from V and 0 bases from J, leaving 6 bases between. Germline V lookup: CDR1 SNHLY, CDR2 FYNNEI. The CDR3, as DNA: TGTGCCAGCAGAGAGGTCTCCTACGAGCAGTACTTC. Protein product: CASREVSYEQYF.

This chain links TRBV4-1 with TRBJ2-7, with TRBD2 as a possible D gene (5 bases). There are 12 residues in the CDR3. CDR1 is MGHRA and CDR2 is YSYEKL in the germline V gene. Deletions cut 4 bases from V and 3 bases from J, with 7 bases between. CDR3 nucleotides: TGCGCCAGCAGCCCGGACTTCTACGAGCAGTACTTC. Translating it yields CASSPDFYEQYF.

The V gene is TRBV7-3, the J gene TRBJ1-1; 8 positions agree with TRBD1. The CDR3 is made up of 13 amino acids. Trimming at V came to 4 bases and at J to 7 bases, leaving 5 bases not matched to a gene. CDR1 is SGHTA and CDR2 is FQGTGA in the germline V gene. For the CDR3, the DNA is TGTGCCAGCAGCTCCTCCGGACAGGGTGAAGCTTTCTTT. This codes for CASSSSGQGEAFF.

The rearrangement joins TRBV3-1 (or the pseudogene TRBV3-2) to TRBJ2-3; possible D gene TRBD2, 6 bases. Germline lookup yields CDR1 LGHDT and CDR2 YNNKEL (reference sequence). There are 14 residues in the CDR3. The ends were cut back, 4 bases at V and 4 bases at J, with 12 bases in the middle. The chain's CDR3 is CASSLTSLADTQYF. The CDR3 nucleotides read TGTGCCAGCAGCCTGACTAGTCTGGCAGATACGCAGTATTTT.

For the CDR3, the DNA is TGTGCCAGCAGTTACAAAGGGACAGGGAGCTACGAGCAGTACTTC. It encodes CASSYKGTGSYEQYF. The rearrangement joins TRBV6-2 or TRBV6-3 to TRBJ2-7; 9 positions match TRBD1. The CDR3 runs 15 residues. Germline CDR1 reads MNHEY; CDR2 reads SVGEGT. The trim removed 2 bases at V and 3 bases at J, leaving 5 bases unmatched.

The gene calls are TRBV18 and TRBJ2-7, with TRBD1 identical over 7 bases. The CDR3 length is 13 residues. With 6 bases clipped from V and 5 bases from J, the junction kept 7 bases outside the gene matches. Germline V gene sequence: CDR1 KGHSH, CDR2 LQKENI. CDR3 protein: CASSARQGDEQYF. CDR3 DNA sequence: TGTGCCAGCTCGGCGAGACAGGGCGACGAGCAGTACTTC. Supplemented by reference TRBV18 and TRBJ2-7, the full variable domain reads NAGVMQNPRHLVRRRGQEARLRCSPMKGHSHVYWYRQLPEEGLKFMVYLQKENIIDESGMPKERFSAEFPKEGPSILRIQQVVRGDSAAYFCASSARQGDEQYFGPGTRLTVT.

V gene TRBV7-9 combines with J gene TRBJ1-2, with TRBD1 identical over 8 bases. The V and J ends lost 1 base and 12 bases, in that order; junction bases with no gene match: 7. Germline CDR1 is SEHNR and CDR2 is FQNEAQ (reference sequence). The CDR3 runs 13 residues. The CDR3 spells CASSLGPDRANTF. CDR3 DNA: TGTGCCAGCAGCTTAGGGCCGGACAGGGCAAACACCTTC.

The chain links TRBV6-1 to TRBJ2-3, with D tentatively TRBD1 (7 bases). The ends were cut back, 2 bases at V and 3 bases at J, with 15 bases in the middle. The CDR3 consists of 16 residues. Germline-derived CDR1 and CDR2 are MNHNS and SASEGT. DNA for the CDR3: TGTGCCAGCAGTGAAAGTACAGGGGCGGGGACAGATACGCAGTATTTT. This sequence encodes CASSESTGAGTDTQYF.